Each of the 14 T cell receptor beta chains below was sequenced from the same sample in a study of T cell clonotyping in hematopoietic cell transplantation. Profiled with immunoSEQ multiplex PCR; TCRdb holds only in-frame clones, not every one. The repertoire holds roughly 9,000 clones, with roughly 84% as singletons. Sample time point: recipient sample about 28 days before transplant, after cytoreduction. The sample here was peripheral blood mononuclear cells, taken before stem cell transplant. The receptors come from a woman aged 55-75 years with acute myeloid leukemia. Some clones in this sample may be carry-over from other donors' samples.

This clone was seen just once. This chain links TRBV6-5 with TRBJ1-1, with a possible D match to TRBD1 (6 bases). V lost 0 bases to trimming and J lost 5 bases, with 10 bases between them. Germline CDR1 and CDR2: MNHEY and SVGAGI. The CDR3 has 14 amino acids. The CDR3 nucleotides are TGTGCCAGCAGTTACTCCATGGACAGAACTGAAGCTTTCTTT. This gives the protein CASSYSMDRTEAFF.

The chain links TRBV4-3 to TRBJ1-1, with TRBD1 matching over 7 bases. V shed 6 bases, J shed 6 bases, and the junction held 19 bases outside the gene matches. From germline, CDR1 is LGHNA and CDR2 YSLEER. The CDR3 covers 17 residues. The CDR3 loop reads CASSPRANRGYWAEAFF. CDR3 DNA sequence: TGCGCCAGCAGTCCACGGGCAAACAGGGGTTATTGGGCTGAAGCTTTCTTT.

The rearrangement uses TRBV5-6 and TRBJ2-3; 9 bases line up with TRBD2. V trimming: 1 base; J trimming: 1 base; junction bases outside the gene matches: 10. The CDR3 covers 18 residues. The germline gives CDR1 SGHDT, CDR2 YYEEEE. Here the CDR3 DNA reads TGTGCCAGCAGCTTGCCCCGGGCGGGAGGGCCGCGCACAGATACGCAGTATTTT. This translates into CASSLPRAGGPRTDTQYF.

The gene calls are TRBV6-1 and TRBJ2-3, with 7 bases aligning to TRBD2. The trim removed 6 bases at V and 3 bases at J, leaving 6 bases unmatched. The CDR3 totals 14 residues. Germline CDR1 MNHNS, CDR2 SASEGT. As DNA, the CDR3 is TGTGCCAGCAGGGATGGGGGAGGGACAGATACGCAGTATTTT. Translating gives CASRDGGGTDTQYF.

This clone was seen only a few times. The rearrangement uses TRBV11-3 and TRBJ1-1; weak D call: TRBD1 (5 bases). This CDR3 spans 12 amino acids. Trimming shortened V by 8 bases and J by 1 base, and 8 bases separated the two germline ends. Germline V lookup: CDR1 SGHNT, CDR2 YENEEA. The CDR3: CASRRENTEAFF. The DNA of the CDR3 is TGTGCCAGCCGCAGGGAGAACACTGAAGCTTTCTTT.

CDR3: CASSLAGGIPDEQYF. CDR3 sequence (DNA): TGTGCCAGCAGTTTAGCGGGTGGGATCCCCGACGAGCAGTACTTC. V is TRBV28 and J is TRBJ2-7, with D perhaps TRBD2 (5 bases). Germline V gene sequence: CDR1 MDHEN, CDR2 SYDVKM. CDR3 length: 15 residues. Trimming removed 2 bases at V and 5 bases at J, with 16 bases between.

This chain connects TRBV7-9 to TRBJ1-3; TRBD1 matches at 9 bases. The trim removed 8 bases at V and 4 bases at J, leaving 15 bases unmatched. The CDR3 is made up of 17 amino acids. CDR1 SEHNR and CDR2 FQNEAQ come from the germline V gene (reference sequence). The CDR3 reads CASSPFTGTGIGNTIYF. CDR3 nucleotide sequence: TGTGCCAGCTCCCCCTTTACCGGGACAGGGATAGGAAACACCATATATTTT.

This chain links TRBV27 with TRBJ1-2; 11 nucleotides agree with TRBD1. The CDR3 has 14 amino acids. Per the germline V gene, CDR1 is MNHEY and CDR2 is SMNVEV (reference sequence). V dropped 4 bases and J dropped 4; count of bases not matched to a gene: 2. This chain's CDR3 is CASSSGQGAYGYTF. The DNA for the CDR3 is TGTGCCAGCAGTTCCGGACAGGGGGCCTATGGCTACACCTTC.

This clone was detected a few times. This chain links TRBV9 with TRBJ1-2, with unresolved D. CDR3 length equals 17 residues. The V and J ends lost 0 bases and 7 bases respectively, with 22 bases between them. From germline, CDR1 is SGDLS and CDR2 YYNGEE. DNA of the CDR3: TGTGCCAGCAGCGTAGATCCCTCTCCCCCCGGGGAGTCTGGCTACACCTTC. Its protein product is CASSVDPSPPGESGYTF.

The chain uses TRBV6-1 and TRBJ1-1; a possible D gene is TRBD1 (6 bases). The CDR3 spans 15 residues. Germline lookup yields CDR1 MNHNS and CDR2 SASEGT. The V gene lost 1 base and the J gene lost 2 bases, with 11 bases spanning the gap. This CDR3 is CASSEGPGANTEAFF. For the CDR3, the DNA is TGTGCCAGCAGTGAAGGTCCGGGGGCAAACACTGAAGCTTTCTTT.

This chain links TRBV9 with TRBJ1-3; possibly TRBD1 for D (5 bases). The CDR3 covers 18 residues. V gave up 0 bases and J gave up 4 bases, with 20 bases separating them. Germline loops: CDR1 SGDLS, CDR2 YYNGEE. This CDR3 reads CASSVAKAAGSVGNTIYF. CDR3 coding DNA: TGTGCCAGCAGCGTAGCGAAGGCGGCAGGGAGTGTCGGAAACACCATATATTTT.

The rearrangement links TRBV25-1 to TRBJ1-5; D may be TRBD1 (6 bases). The CDR3 is made up of 13 amino acids. The germline V gene has CDR1 MGHDK and CDR2 SYGVNS. V dropped 8 bases and J dropped 6 bases, with 14 bases sitting between them. The CDR3 spells CASHTGSGQPQHF. Written as DNA, the CDR3 is TGTGCCAGCCATACAGGGAGTGGTCAGCCCCAGCATTTT.

J is TRBJ1-2 and V is TRBV9, with a tentative D call TRBD1 (5 bases). The V end lost 4 bases, the J end lost 4 bases, and 14 bases lay between the germline ends. Germline CDR1 is SGDLS and CDR2 is YYNGEE. The CDR3 has 14 residues. This CDR3 is CASSPYGHPYGYTF. The CDR3 nucleotides read TGTGCCAGCAGCCCCTACGGACATCCCTATGGCTACACCTTC.

This chain joins TRBV11-2 and TRBJ1-1; TRBD1 matches at 12 bases. The V and J ends lost 4 bases and 3 bases, in that order; junction bases with no gene match: 6. There are 16 residues in the CDR3. The germline V gene has CDR1 SGHAT and CDR2 FQNNGV. The CDR3, as DNA: TGTGCCAGCAGCTCGGGACAGGGGGCTCTAGACACTGAAGCTTTCTTT. Its translation: CASSSGQGALDTEAFF. Drawing the rest from reference TRBV11-2 and TRBJ1-1, the complete variable domain is EAGVAQSPRYKIIEKRQSVAFWCNPISGHATLYWYQQILGQGPKLLIQFQNNGVVDDSQLPKDRFSAERLKGVDSTLKIQPAKLEDSAVYLCASSSGQGALDTEAFFGQGTRLTVV.